This is a list of T cell receptor beta chains from one sample in a study of OX40 agonist ivuxolimab in advanced cancers. Clones were read by immunoSEQ multiplex PCR, and TCRdb kept only the in-frame ones, dropping some. The table has around 83,000 clones, 70% to 85% seen once. The sample consisted of CD4+ or CD8+ T cells sorted from blood, taken in a trial of the OX40 agonist ivuxolimab. Receptors originate from an adult with an advanced solid tumor such as melanoma, head and neck, liver or kidney cancer. The CDR3 runs from the conserved cysteine through the conserved F or W. A D gene is named only where the DNA matches it firmly. Expanded clones are given a class, and other clones once, few, many or no size at all.

cdr3_length: 17
v_call: TRBV7-8
j_call: TRBJ1-5
d_call: NA
clone_size: NA
cdr3_aa: CASSLDSYRGGYQPQHF
cdr3_nt: TGTGCCAGCAGCTTAGACTCCTATCGGGGGGGGTATCAGCCCCAGCATTTT

cdr3_length: 14
v_call: TRBV30
j_call: TRBJ1-6
d_call: NA
clone_size: few
cdr3_aa: CAWSVLNFNSPLHF
cdr3_nt: TGTGCCTGGAGTGTACTAAACTTTAATTCACCCCTCCACTTT

cdr3_length: 11
v_call: TRBV11-3
j_call: TRBJ2-7
d_call: NA
clone_size: NA
cdr3_aa: CASSSTIEQYF
cdr3_nt: TGTGCCAGCAGCTCAACCATCGAGCAGTACTTC

cdr3_length: 15
v_call: TRBV5-1
j_call: TRBJ2-1
d_call: TRBD1
clone_size: NA
cdr3_aa: CASSPQGVIYNEQFF
cdr3_nt: TGCGCCAGCAGCCCGCAGGGGGTCATCTACAATGAGCAGTTCTTC

cdr3_length: 14
v_call: TRBV5-1
j_call: TRBJ2-1
d_call: TRBD1
clone_size: NA
cdr3_aa: CASSPRTGGNEQFF
cdr3_nt: TGCGCCAGCAGCCCGCGGACAGGGGGAAATGAGCAGTTCTTC

cdr3_length: 14
v_call: TRBV30
j_call: TRBJ2-7
d_call: NA
clone_size: NA
cdr3_aa: CAWSAPGTASEQYF
cdr3_nt: TGTGCCTGGAGTGCCCCCGGGACGGCTAGCGAGCAGTACTTC

cdr3_length: 14
v_call: TRBV5-6
j_call: TRBJ1-1
d_call: NA
clone_size: NA
cdr3_aa: CASSGNLFSTEAFF
cdr3_nt: TGTGCCAGCAGCGGTAATTTATTCAGCACAGAAGCTTTCTTT

cdr3_length: 15
v_call: TRBV5-1
j_call: TRBJ2-5
d_call: NA
clone_size: NA
cdr3_aa: CASSRTGARQETQYF
cdr3_nt: TGCGCCAGCAGTCGGACGGGAGCGCGGCAAGAGACCCAGTACTTC

cdr3_length: 13
v_call: TRBV9
j_call: TRBJ2-1
d_call: NA
clone_size: NA
cdr3_aa: CASSIGGRDEQFF
cdr3_nt: TGTGCCAGCAGCATAGGGGGGAGGGATGAGCAGTTCTTC

cdr3_length: 15
v_call: TRBV6-5
j_call: TRBJ1-6
d_call: TRBD1
clone_size: NA
cdr3_aa: CALRDGTDYNSPLHF
cdr3_nt: TGTGCCTTAAGAGACGGGACAGACTATAATTCACCCCTCCACTTT

cdr3_length: 13
v_call: TRBV14
j_call: TRBJ2-7
d_call: NA
clone_size: NA
cdr3_aa: CASSRANGYEQYF
cdr3_nt: TGTGCCAGCAGCCGGGCCAATGGGTACGAGCAGTACTTC

cdr3_length: 14
v_call: TRBV11-1
j_call: TRBJ2-5
d_call: TRBD2
clone_size: NA
cdr3_aa: CASSSPSGRGTQYF
cdr3_nt: TGTGCCAGCAGCTCCCCTTCAGGGAGGGGGACCCAGTACTTC

cdr3_length: 16
v_call: TRBV7-8
j_call: TRBJ1-1
d_call: NA
clone_size: NA
cdr3_aa: CASSLLSREGVTEAFF
cdr3_nt: TGTGCCAGCAGCTTATTATCCAGGGAAGGGGTTACTGAAGCTTTCTTT

cdr3_length: 14
v_call: TRBV7-2
j_call: TRBJ1-4
d_call: TRBD1
clone_size: NA
cdr3_aa: CASNQDRDGEKLFF
cdr3_nt: TGTGCCAGCAACCAAGACAGGGACGGTGAAAAACTGTTTTTT

cdr3_length: 12
v_call: TRBV7-9
j_call: TRBJ2-1
d_call: NA
clone_size: NA
cdr3_aa: CASSSGAWEQFF
cdr3_nt: TGTGCCAGCAGCTCTGGGGCGTGGGAGCAGTTCTTC

cdr3_length: 14
v_call: TRBV18
j_call: TRBJ2-3
d_call: TRBD1
clone_size: NA
cdr3_aa: CASSSTGGWDTQYF
cdr3_nt: TGTGCCAGCTCATCCACAGGGGGCTGGGATACGCAGTATTTT

cdr3_length: 15
v_call: TRBV11-3
j_call: TRBJ1-6
d_call: TRBD1
clone_size: NA
cdr3_aa: CASSIGTGGLSPLHF
cdr3_nt: TGTGCCAGCAGCATCGGGACAGGGGGCTTGTCACCCCTCCACTTT

cdr3_length: 17
v_call: TRBV18
j_call: TRBJ1-1
d_call: NA
clone_size: few
cdr3_aa: CASSPRGPSSMNTEAFF
cdr3_nt: TGTGCCAGCTCACCACGGGGCCCAAGTTCTATGAACACTGAAGCTTTCTTT

cdr3_length: 15
v_call: TRBV7-2
j_call: TRBJ2-1
d_call: NA
clone_size: NA
cdr3_aa: CASSLAVSRGNEQFF
cdr3_nt: TGTGCCAGCAGCTTAGCGGTATCTAGGGGCAATGAGCAGTTCTTC

cdr3_length: 13
v_call: TRBV5-5
j_call: TRBJ1-5
d_call: NA
clone_size: once
cdr3_aa: CASSLVVQQPQHF
cdr3_nt: TGTGCCAGCAGCTTGGTGGTACAACAGCCCCAGCATTTT

cdr3_length: 13
v_call: TRBV5-1
j_call: TRBJ1-1
d_call: NA
clone_size: NA
cdr3_aa: CASSLGMNTEAFF
cdr3_nt: TGCGCCAGCAGCTTGGGCATGAACACTGAAGCTTTCTTT

cdr3_length: 13
v_call: TRBV29-1
j_call: TRBJ2-7
d_call: NA
clone_size: NA
cdr3_aa: CSVVKGNTYEQYF
cdr3_nt: TGCAGCGTTGTTAAGGGGAACACCTACGAGCAGTACTTC

cdr3_length: 17
v_call: TRBV18
j_call: TRBJ1-6
d_call: TRBD1
clone_size: once
cdr3_aa: CASSPTGTVPGNSPLHF
cdr3_nt: TGTGCCAGCTCACCAACCGGGACAGTCCCCGGTAATTCACCCCTCCACTTT

cdr3_length: 13
v_call: TRBV6-6
j_call: TRBJ2-2
d_call: TRBD1
clone_size: NA
cdr3_aa: CASRTGLGGELFF
cdr3_nt: TGTGCCAGCAGGACAGGGCTGGGCGGGGAGCTGTTTTTT

cdr3_length: 11
v_call: TRBV9
j_call: TRBJ1-2
d_call: NA
clone_size: NA
cdr3_aa: CASRSLYGYTF
cdr3_nt: TGTGCCAGCAGGTCGCTTTATGGCTACACCTTC

cdr3_length: 12
v_call: TRBV6-5
j_call: TRBJ2-5
d_call: TRBD1
clone_size: once
cdr3_aa: CASKRQGETQYF
cdr3_nt: TGTGCCAGCAAAAGACAGGGAGAGACCCAGTACTTC

cdr3_length: 17
v_call: TRBV7-2
j_call: TRBJ2-7
d_call: TRBD2
clone_size: NA
cdr3_aa: CASSSPEAGGRAYEQYF
cdr3_nt: TGTGCCAGCAGCTCCCCGGAGGCGGGAGGGCGAGCCTACGAGCAGTACTTC

cdr3_length: 15
v_call: TRBV5-1
j_call: TRBJ1-4
d_call: NA
clone_size: NA
cdr3_aa: CASSLNSDYGEKLFF
cdr3_nt: TGCGCCAGCAGCTTGAATTCGGACTATGGTGAAAAACTGTTTTTT

cdr3_length: 13
v_call: TRBV5-5
j_call: TRBJ1-4
d_call: TRBD1
clone_size: NA
cdr3_aa: CASSLTGGRKLFF
cdr3_nt: TGTGCCAGCAGCTTAACAGGGGGTCGTAAACTGTTTTTT

cdr3_length: 15
v_call: TRBV6-5
j_call: TRBJ2-7
d_call: NA
clone_size: NA
cdr3_aa: CASSPKPGPWDEQYF
cdr3_nt: TGTGCCAGCAGCCCAAAACCGGGCCCGTGGGACGAGCAGTACTTC

cdr3_length: 13
v_call: TRBV29-1
j_call: TRBJ1-1
d_call: NA
clone_size: once
cdr3_aa: CSGSIGENTEAFF
cdr3_nt: TGCAGCGGTAGTATCGGGGAGAACACTGAAGCTTTCTTT

cdr3_length: 14
v_call: TRBV7-8
j_call: TRBJ1-1
d_call: NA
clone_size: NA
cdr3_aa: CASSIRAGNTEAFF
cdr3_nt: TGTGCCAGCAGCATAAGGGCAGGGAACACTGAAGCTTTCTTT

cdr3_length: 17
v_call: TRBV4-1
j_call: TRBJ2-3
d_call: TRBD2
clone_size: NA
cdr3_aa: CASSQVVTSGGRDTQYF
cdr3_nt: TGCGCCAGCAGCCAAGTTGTGACTAGCGGGGGGCGTGATACGCAGTATTTT

cdr3_length: 13
v_call: TRBV27
j_call: TRBJ1-2
d_call: NA
clone_size: NA
cdr3_aa: CASSLSVRDGYTF
cdr3_nt: TGTGCCAGCAGTTTATCGGTTCGCGATGGCTACACCTTC

cdr3_length: 12
v_call: TRBV6-6
j_call: TRBJ2-1
d_call: NA
clone_size: NA
cdr3_aa: CASSFPYNEQFF
cdr3_nt: TGTGCCAGCAGTTTCCCCTACAATGAGCAGTTCTTC

cdr3_length: 17
v_call: TRBV5-4
j_call: TRBJ1-2
d_call: NA
clone_size: NA
cdr3_aa: CASSSDALGRQFYGYTF
cdr3_nt: TGTGCCAGCAGCTCCGATGCCTTGGGCAGGCAATTCTATGGCTACACCTTC

cdr3_length: 15
v_call: TRBV7-8
j_call: TRBJ1-3
d_call: NA
clone_size: NA
cdr3_aa: CASSPDSLSGNTIYF
cdr3_nt: TGTGCCAGCAGCCCCGACAGCCTCTCTGGAAACACCATATATTTT

cdr3_length: 16
v_call: TRBV7-2
j_call: TRBJ2-5
d_call: TRBD2
clone_size: once
cdr3_aa: CASSLVLAGVYETQYF
cdr3_nt: TGTGCCAGCAGCTTAGTACTAGCGGGAGTTTATGAGACCCAGTACTTC

cdr3_length: 13
v_call: TRBV6-9
j_call: TRBJ1-2
d_call: NA
clone_size: once
cdr3_aa: CAPADSQFYGYTF
cdr3_nt: TGTGCCCCCGCGGACAGCCAGTTCTATGGCTACACCTTC

cdr3_length: 15
v_call: TRBV6-1
j_call: TRBJ1-3
d_call: NA
clone_size: NA
cdr3_aa: CASSVSLLGGNTIYF
cdr3_nt: TGTGCCAGCAGTGTTTCCTTACTTGGGGGAAACACCATATATTTT

cdr3_length: 15
v_call: TRBV7-9
j_call: TRBJ1-1
d_call: TRBD1
clone_size: NA
cdr3_aa: CASRADRGTATEAFF
cdr3_nt: TGTGCCAGCAGGGCTGACAGGGGGACGGCCACTGAAGCTTTCTTT

cdr3_length: 15
v_call: TRBV7-9
j_call: TRBJ2-1
d_call: NA
clone_size: NA
cdr3_aa: CASSRWDGPYNEQFF
cdr3_nt: TGTGCCAGCAGCCGCTGGGACGGACCCTACAATGAGCAGTTCTTC

cdr3_length: 16
v_call: TRBV5-6
j_call: TRBJ1-3
d_call: NA
clone_size: NA
cdr3_aa: CASSFSGRGAGNTIYF
cdr3_nt: TGTGCCAGCAGCTTTTCCGGGAGAGGAGCTGGAAACACCATATATTTT

cdr3_length: 15
v_call: TRBV7-6
j_call: TRBJ1-2
d_call: NA
clone_size: few
cdr3_aa: CASSSVAGKDYGYTF
cdr3_nt: TGTGCCAGCAGCTCAGTGGCAGGGAAGGACTATGGCTACACCTTC

cdr3_length: 15
v_call: TRBV7-9
j_call: TRBJ1-2
d_call: TRBD1
clone_size: NA
cdr3_aa: CASSTRQGSNYGYTF
cdr3_nt: TGTGCCAGCAGCACAAGACAGGGATCGAACTATGGCTACACCTTC

cdr3_length: 13
v_call: TRBV9
j_call: TRBJ2-6
d_call: NA
clone_size: NA
cdr3_aa: CASSVAGSNVLTF
cdr3_nt: TGTGCCAGCAGCGTAGCCGGTTCAAACGTCCTGACTTTC

cdr3_length: 11
v_call: TRBV7-9
j_call: TRBJ1-6
d_call: NA
clone_size: NA
cdr3_aa: CASSLNSPLHF
cdr3_nt: TGTGCCAGCAGCCTAAATTCACCCCTCCACTTT

cdr3_length: 18
v_call: TRBV27
j_call: TRBJ2-1
d_call: TRBD2
clone_size: NA
cdr3_aa: CASSPTSGGTSSYNEQFF
cdr3_nt: TGTGCCAGCAGTCCGACTAGCGGGGGGACGAGCTCCTACAATGAGCAGTTCTTC